This is a list of T cell receptor beta chains from one sample in a study of PD-L1 blockade in urothelial cancer. Some clones are missing from TCRdb's copy, which holds only in-frame ones; the method was immunoSEQ multiplex PCR. The data hold approximately 14,000 clones, with roughly 88% observed a single time. The specimen was PBMCs, collected around atezolizumab (anti-PD-L1) treatment. These receptors all stem from a man between 70 and 80 years old with urothelial cancer. Each CDR3 is given with its conserved first and last residue. Each record gives: D gene, V gene, J gene, clone size, CDR3 DNA, CDR3 protein. A D gene is named only where the DNA matches it firmly. Rows may omit the clone size; those that give it use once, few, many or a size class.

d_call: TRBD2; v_call: TRBV9; j_call: TRBJ2-1; clone_size: -; cdr3_nt: TGTGCCAGCAGCTGGACTAGCGGGGGGGCCCCTTGGAATGAGCAGTTCTTC; cdr3_aa: CASSWTSGGAPWNEQFF
d_call: TRBD2; v_call: TRBV27; j_call: TRBJ2-7; clone_size: -; cdr3_nt: TGTGCCAGCAGTTTTTCCCGGACTAGCACTGAGCAGTACTTC; cdr3_aa: CASSFSRTSTEQYF
d_call: TRBD2; v_call: TRBV27; j_call: TRBJ2-1; clone_size: -; cdr3_nt: TGTGCCAGCAGTTTATCGATAGCGGGGGGGCACGAGCAGTTCTTC; cdr3_aa: CASSLSIAGGHEQFF
d_call: -; v_call: TRBV2; j_call: TRBJ2-4; clone_size: few; cdr3_nt: TGTGCCAGCACCCGGGGGGCCAGGACCGAAAACATTCAGTACTTC; cdr3_aa: CASTRGARTENIQYF
d_call: -; v_call: TRBV19; j_call: TRBJ1-5; clone_size: few; cdr3_nt: TGTGCCAGTAGTATAGGGCAGGGAGGGAATCAGCCCCAGCATTTT; cdr3_aa: CASSIGQGGNQPQHF
d_call: -; v_call: TRBV27; j_call: TRBJ2-3; clone_size: -; cdr3_nt: TGTGCCAGCAGTTCGCTTCCTGGGCGTAGCACAGATACGCAGTATTTT; cdr3_aa: CASSSLPGRSTDTQYF
d_call: -; v_call: TRBV7-6; j_call: TRBJ2-7; clone_size: few; cdr3_nt: TGTGCCAGCAGCCTACCGGGACTGCAATCCGAGCAGTACTTC; cdr3_aa: CASSLPGLQSEQYF
d_call: -; v_call: TRBV11-2; j_call: TRBJ1-6; clone_size: -; cdr3_nt: TGTGCCAGCAGCTTATCAGGGAATTCACCCCTCCACTTT; cdr3_aa: CASSLSGNSPLHF
d_call: TRBD1; v_call: TRBV2; j_call: TRBJ1-1; clone_size: once; cdr3_nt: TGTGCCAGCAGCATTCAGGGGGTTAACACTGAAGCTTTCTTT; cdr3_aa: CASSIQGVNTEAFF
d_call: -; v_call: TRBV6-1; j_call: TRBJ2-7; clone_size: -; cdr3_nt: TGTGCCAGCAGTGTTAGTACCTACGAGCAGTACTTC; cdr3_aa: CASSVSTYEQYF
d_call: TRBD2; v_call: TRBV6-4; j_call: TRBJ2-3; clone_size: -; cdr3_nt: TGTGCCAGCAGTGATCCCACGACTAGCGGGGGGGCCAATACGCAGTATTTT; cdr3_aa: CASSDPTTSGGANTQYF
d_call: -; v_call: TRBV5-1; j_call: TRBJ1-1; clone_size: once; cdr3_nt: TGCGCCAGCAGTTCTCTGTCTTCGAACACTGAAGCTTTCTTT; cdr3_aa: CASSSLSSNTEAFF
d_call: TRBD1; v_call: TRBV5-1; j_call: TRBJ1-2; clone_size: -; cdr3_nt: TGCGCCAGCAGCGGGACAGGGGCGGACTATGGCTACACCTTC; cdr3_aa: CASSGTGADYGYTF
d_call: TRBD2; v_call: TRBV30; j_call: TRBJ2-5; clone_size: -; cdr3_nt: TGTGCCTACTCGAAGGTTTCTAGCGGGGGGACGAAGACCCAGTACTTC; cdr3_aa: CAYSKVSSGGTKTQYF
d_call: -; v_call: TRBV7-6; j_call: TRBJ2-1; clone_size: -; cdr3_nt: TGTGCCAGCAGCTTAGACTCGGGGAAGCAGTTCTTC; cdr3_aa: CASSLDSGKQFF
d_call: TRBD1; v_call: TRBV5-1; j_call: TRBJ1-2; clone_size: -; cdr3_nt: TGCGCCAGCAGCCCGCCCGGGACAGGGGGCGCAAGGGGTGGCGGCTACACCTTC; cdr3_aa: CASSPPGTGGARGGGYTF
d_call: TRBD2; v_call: TRBV6-1; j_call: TRBJ2-1; clone_size: -; cdr3_nt: TGTGCCAGCAGTACAGGACTAGCGGGGGATCGGTTCTTC; cdr3_aa: CASSTGLAGDRFF
d_call: TRBD1; v_call: TRBV6-1; j_call: TRBJ2-7; clone_size: -; cdr3_nt: TGTGCCAGCAGATTCGGACAGGGGGGAACCTACGAGCAGTACTTC; cdr3_aa: CASRFGQGGTYEQYF
d_call: -; v_call: TRBV5-1; j_call: TRBJ2-1; clone_size: -; cdr3_nt: TGCGCCAGCAGCTCGTCAGGGTTCGGCAAAGTTGAGCAGTTCTTC; cdr3_aa: CASSSSGFGKVEQFF
d_call: -; v_call: TRBV19; j_call: TRBJ1-6; clone_size: -; cdr3_nt: TGTGCCAGTATTCGGGGGAAAGGGGCCCTCCACTTT; cdr3_aa: CASIRGKGALHF
d_call: -; v_call: TRBV16; j_call: TRBJ2-7; clone_size: -; cdr3_nt: TGTGCCAGCAGCCAATCCCCCCAGGGGGGTGTTGGCGAGCAGTACTTC; cdr3_aa: CASSQSPQGGVGEQYF
d_call: TRBD2; v_call: TRBV7-2; j_call: TRBJ2-1; clone_size: -; cdr3_nt: TGTGCCAGCAGCTTAGGACTAGCGGGGGGGCTTAATGAGCAGTTCTTC; cdr3_aa: CASSLGLAGGLNEQFF
d_call: -; v_call: TRBV7-8; j_call: TRBJ2-7; clone_size: once; cdr3_nt: TGTGCCAGCAGCGACATAGGGGTCAGTTGGGAGCAGTACTTC; cdr3_aa: CASSDIGVSWEQYF
d_call: TRBD2; v_call: TRBV18; j_call: TRBJ2-3; clone_size: -; cdr3_nt: TGTGCCAGCTCACCGCAAGCGGGAGGGACAGATACGCAGTATTTT; cdr3_aa: CASSPQAGGTDTQYF
d_call: TRBD2; v_call: TRBV28; j_call: TRBJ2-7; clone_size: -; cdr3_nt: TGTGCCACCCGGCCAGCGGGGTCCTACGAGCAGTACTTC; cdr3_aa: CATRPAGSYEQYF
d_call: TRBD2; v_call: TRBV19; j_call: TRBJ2-7; clone_size: -; cdr3_nt: TGTGCCAGTAGTAAAGTTAGCGGGCGGGCTTACGAGCAGTACTTC; cdr3_aa: CASSKVSGRAYEQYF
d_call: -; v_call: TRBV5-1; j_call: TRBJ1-6; clone_size: -; cdr3_nt: TGCGCCAGCTCCCTAGACCGGGGTACTAATTCACCCCTCCACTTT; cdr3_aa: CASSLDRGTNSPLHF
d_call: -; v_call: TRBV12-5; j_call: TRBJ2-2; clone_size: -; cdr3_nt: TGTGCTCTACTCGGGGAAAACACCGGGGAGCTGTTTTTT; cdr3_aa: CALLGENTGELFF
d_call: -; v_call: TRBV19; j_call: TRBJ1-2; clone_size: -; cdr3_nt: TGTGCCAGTAAATCCCCCGGGGGGGCGCTCGGCTACACCTTC; cdr3_aa: CASKSPGGALGYTF
d_call: TRBD1; v_call: TRBV12-5; j_call: TRBJ1-3; clone_size: -; cdr3_nt: TGTGCTAGTGGTTTGCCCCGCGGACAGGTGGACACCATATATTTT; cdr3_aa: CASGLPRGQVDTIYF
d_call: -; v_call: TRBV30; j_call: TRBJ1-3; clone_size: few; cdr3_nt: TGTGCCTGGTCTTTCTCTGGAAACACCATATATTTT; cdr3_aa: CAWSFSGNTIYF
d_call: -; v_call: TRBV5-1; j_call: TRBJ2-5; clone_size: -; cdr3_nt: TGCGCCAGCAGCTTTCGCTCGGGGGAGACCCAGTACTTC; cdr3_aa: CASSFRSGETQYF
d_call: -; v_call: TRBV6-5; j_call: TRBJ1-2; clone_size: -; cdr3_nt: TGTGCCAGCAGTTACGTTAGTAACTATGGCTACACCTTC; cdr3_aa: CASSYVSNYGYTF
d_call: -; v_call: TRBV19; j_call: TRBJ1-2; clone_size: -; cdr3_nt: TGTGCCAGTAGTGCCCAAGGGGGATTAGGCTACACCTTC; cdr3_aa: CASSAQGGLGYTF
d_call: TRBD2; v_call: TRBV15; j_call: TRBJ2-5; clone_size: -; cdr3_nt: TGTGCCACTTTAGCGGGGGGGAGAGAGACCCAGTACTTC; cdr3_aa: CATLAGGRETQYF
d_call: TRBD1; v_call: TRBV25-1; j_call: TRBJ1-2; clone_size: once; cdr3_nt: TGTGCCAGCAGTGCTTACAGGGGAACGGATGGCTACACCTTC; cdr3_aa: CASSAYRGTDGYTF
d_call: -; v_call: TRBV7-9; j_call: TRBJ2-5; clone_size: -; cdr3_nt: TGTGCCAGCAGCTTAGGGTCGGCAGGGGATGCGAAGACCCAGTACTTC; cdr3_aa: CASSLGSAGDAKTQYF
d_call: TRBD1; v_call: TRBV5-1; j_call: TRBJ2-7; clone_size: -; cdr3_nt: TGCGCCAGCAGCTGGCGACAGGGGCACTACGAGCAGTACTTC; cdr3_aa: CASSWRQGHYEQYF
d_call: TRBD1; v_call: TRBV6-6; j_call: TRBJ2-7; clone_size: -; cdr3_nt: TGTGCCAGCAGTCCGACAGGGGGAGGCCACGAGCAGTACTTC; cdr3_aa: CASSPTGGGHEQYF
d_call: -; v_call: TRBV27; j_call: TRBJ1-2; clone_size: few; cdr3_nt: TGTGCCAGCAGTTTATCGACGACAGCACGCTATGGCTACACCTTC; cdr3_aa: CASSLSTTARYGYTF
d_call: TRBD2; v_call: TRBV10-2; j_call: TRBJ2-1; clone_size: -; cdr3_nt: TGCGCCAGCAGGGCGGGGGGGCTAAATGAGCAGTTCTTC; cdr3_aa: CASRAGGLNEQFF
d_call: TRBD1; v_call: TRBV6-1; j_call: TRBJ1-1; clone_size: -; cdr3_nt: TGTGCCAGCAGTGAGGACAGGGGAGGGACTGAAGCTTTCTTT; cdr3_aa: CASSEDRGGTEAFF
d_call: TRBD1; v_call: TRBV7-6; j_call: TRBJ1-6; clone_size: -; cdr3_nt: TGTGCCAGCAGCCCTGGGACAGGTTCGGATTCACCCCTCCACTTT; cdr3_aa: CASSPGTGSDSPLHF
d_call: TRBD1; v_call: TRBV4-1; j_call: TRBJ1-2; clone_size: -; cdr3_nt: TGCGCCAGCAGCCGGACAGGGGGCGCAGATTATGGCTACACCTTC; cdr3_aa: CASSRTGGADYGYTF
d_call: -; v_call: TRBV28; j_call: TRBJ1-5; clone_size: -; cdr3_nt: TGTGCCAGCATCGGCGGGGGTGGGTACCAGCCCCAGCATTTT; cdr3_aa: CASIGGGGYQPQHF
d_call: TRBD1; v_call: TRBV10-3; j_call: TRBJ2-5; clone_size: -; cdr3_nt: TGTGCCATCGGGACAGGGCAGGTGACCCAGTACTTC; cdr3_aa: CAIGTGQVTQYF
d_call: TRBD2; v_call: TRBV7-9; j_call: TRBJ2-3; clone_size: -; cdr3_nt: TGTGCCAGCAGCTTAATCGGCGGGGGGGCCTCATATACGCAGTATTTT; cdr3_aa: CASSLIGGGASYTQYF
d_call: -; v_call: TRBV4-1; j_call: TRBJ2-7; clone_size: few; cdr3_nt: TGCGCCAGCAGCCACCCGGGTTACGAGCAGTACTTC; cdr3_aa: CASSHPGYEQYF
d_call: TRBD1; v_call: TRBV6-1; j_call: TRBJ2-7; clone_size: -; cdr3_nt: TGTGCCAGCAGTGCCCGGGACAGGGAGGGCGAGCAGTACTTC; cdr3_aa: CASSARDREGEQYF
d_call: -; v_call: TRBV4-1; j_call: TRBJ2-1; clone_size: -; cdr3_nt: TGCGCCAGCAGCCAAGAACGGACGGGGTTGTATGAGCAGTTCTTC; cdr3_aa: CASSQERTGLYEQFF
d_call: -; v_call: TRBV6-5; j_call: TRBJ1-4; clone_size: -; cdr3_nt: TGTGCCAGCAGGCGAGACGGGGTCACTAATGAAAAACTGTTTTTT; cdr3_aa: CASRRDGVTNEKLFF
d_call: -; v_call: TRBV27; j_call: TRBJ2-7; clone_size: -; cdr3_nt: TGTGCCAGCAGTAGAATAGGGGTGTTGGCCTACGAGCAGTACTTC; cdr3_aa: CASSRIGVLAYEQYF
d_call: -; v_call: TRBV28; j_call: TRBJ1-2; clone_size: -; cdr3_nt: TGTGCCAGCAGTCCGGCAGGGTGGTATGGCTACACCTTC; cdr3_aa: CASSPAGWYGYTF
d_call: -; v_call: TRBV7-9; j_call: TRBJ2-2; clone_size: once; cdr3_nt: TGTGCCAGCCCAATCGGGACTCCTATGACCGGGGAGCTGTTTTTT; cdr3_aa: CASPIGTPMTGELFF
d_call: -; v_call: TRBV4-1; j_call: TRBJ1-4; clone_size: -; cdr3_nt: TGCGCCAGCAGCCAAAGAATTTGGAGGCAGCGTAATGAAAAACTGTTTTTT; cdr3_aa: CASSQRIWRQRNEKLFF
d_call: -; v_call: TRBV4-1; j_call: TRBJ1-4; clone_size: -; cdr3_nt: TGCGCCAGCAGCCATATATGGGGGGCTAATGAAAAACTGTTTTTT; cdr3_aa: CASSHIWGANEKLFF
d_call: -; v_call: TRBV29-1; j_call: TRBJ1-1; clone_size: once; cdr3_nt: TGCAGCGTTGAATGGGCTGCGAACACTGAAGCTTTCTTT; cdr3_aa: CSVEWAANTEAFF
d_call: -; v_call: TRBV6-5; j_call: TRBJ2-2; clone_size: -; cdr3_nt: TGTGCCAGCAGTTACTTCGGGGGTGGCGGGGAGCTGTTTTTT; cdr3_aa: CASSYFGGGGELFF
d_call: TRBD1; v_call: TRBV5-6; j_call: TRBJ2-7; clone_size: once; cdr3_nt: TGTGCCAGCAGCCAGGGACAGGGACCATTTAGCTACGAGCAGTACTTC; cdr3_aa: CASSQGQGPFSYEQYF